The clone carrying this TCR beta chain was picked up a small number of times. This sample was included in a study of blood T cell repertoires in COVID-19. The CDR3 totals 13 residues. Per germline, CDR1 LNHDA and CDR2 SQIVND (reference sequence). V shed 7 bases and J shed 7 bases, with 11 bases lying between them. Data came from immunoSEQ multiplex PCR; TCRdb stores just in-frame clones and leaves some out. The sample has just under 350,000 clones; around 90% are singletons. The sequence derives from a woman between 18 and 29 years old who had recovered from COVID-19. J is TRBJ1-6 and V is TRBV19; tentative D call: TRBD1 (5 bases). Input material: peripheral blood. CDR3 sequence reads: CASKGLGNSPLHF. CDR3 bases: TGTGCCAGTAAGGGGCTTGGCAATTCACCCCTCCACTTT.